These 6 T cell receptor beta chains came from one sample sequenced in a study of beta chain features in type 1 diabetes. Study findings and constraints: Significant though moderate, a shortening of TCRB CDR3s appeared in all four CD4+ subsets of Type 1 diabetes patients.

No antigen has been identified for these receptors. Reverse transcribing all isolated RNA meant expressed TCRB transcripts were sequenced. Clones were sequenced by immunoSEQ multiplex PCR, and TCRdb holds only the in-frame ones, with some missing. Of more than 300,000 clones listed, about a tenth are singletons. Source material: central memory CD4+ T cells from blood. These receptor sequences come from a man aged 25 to 40 with type 1 diabetes.

This clone was detected a few times. This chain connects TRBV11-2 to TRBJ1-3, with D unclear. The CDR3 loop spans 16 amino acids. Trimming shortened V by 0 bases and J by 9 bases, and 18 bases separated the two germline ends. Germline loops: CDR1 SGHAT, CDR2 FQNNGV. The CDR3 DNA reads TGTGCCAGCAGCTTAGAGGTTAGGAAAACCTCTGGCACCATATATTTT. This translates into CASSLEVRKTSGTIYF. Full variable domain (missing parts from reference TRBV11-2 and TRBJ1-3): EAGVAQSPRYKIIEKRQSVAFWCNPISGHATLYWYQQILGQGPKLLIQFQNNGVVDDSQLPKDRFSAERLKGVDSTLKIQPAKLEDSAVYLCASSLEVRKTSGTIYFGEGSWLTVV.

This clone has a handful of counts. The chain carries TRBV4-3 and TRBJ2-4; D gene ambiguous. This CDR3 contains 18 residues. From germline, CDR1 is LGHNA and CDR2 YSLEER. V was shortened by 2 bases and J by 0 bases, with 17 bases between the two germline ends. CDR3 in DNA: TGCGCCAGCAGCCAATGGGCATACCTGAGCCTAGCCAAAAACATTCAGTACTTC. Protein: CASSQWAYLSLAKNIQYF.

The chain combines TRBV4-3 with TRBJ1-2; possible D gene TRBD1, 5 bases. Trimming stripped 3 bases from V and 5 bases from J, with 16 bases between. This CDR3 has 15 amino acids. The germline V gene encodes CDR1 LGHNA and CDR2 YSLEER. CDR3 sequence reads: CASSQRLGEVYGYTF. CDR3 coding DNA: TGCGCCAGCAGCCAGAGATTGGGGGAAGTTTATGGCTACACCTTC.

There are a few counts of this clone. The chain is built from TRBV5-8 and TRBJ2-7, with no clear D. CDR1 SGHTS and CDR2 YDEGEE come from the germline V gene. Between the trimmed V and J ends, which lost 2 bases and 7 bases, there was a span of 16 bases. The CDR3 is made up of 14 amino acids. The CDR3 coding sequence is TGTGCCAGCAGCTTCGCCGGGCACGCTAGGGAGCAGTACTTC. As protein: CASSFAGHAREQYF.

A few counts support this clone. The chain carries TRBV2 and TRBJ1-2, with 7 positions matching TRBD1. V dropped 6 bases and J dropped 4; count of bases not matched to a gene: 8. The CDR3 consists of 14 residues. The germline V gene encodes CDR1 SNHLY and CDR2 FYNNEI. The CDR3 region has the DNA TGTGCCAGCAGGGGGACAGCCTCCGTCTATGGCTACACCTTC. Translated: CASRGTASVYGYTF.

V and J are TRBV6-5 and TRBJ1-4; D is perhaps TRBD1 (5 bases). Germline CDR1 reads MNHEY; CDR2 reads SVGAGI. This CDR3 is built from 14 residues. V lost 4 bases and J 6 bases, leaving 12 bases between the germline ends. CDR3 bases: TGTGCCAGCAGTTTTCAGGGCCCTGATGAAAAACTGTTTTTT. As protein: CASSFQGPDEKLFF.